What follows is one T cell receptor (beta chain) and its context. This specimen comes from a study of blood T cell repertoires in COVID-19. Study context: Both acute and convalescent COVID-19 samples were obtained from the United States, Italy and Spain. From T cells, B-cell-depleted T cells, or PBMCs came the material, which was cDNA or gDNA.

CDR3 length: 14 residues. The junction had 6 bases not matched to a gene; V was cut back by 6 bases and J by 5 bases. Germline V gives CDR1 MNHEY, CDR2 SMNVEV (reference sequence). The protocol was immunoSEQ multiplex PCR, while the TCRdb copy is restricted to in-frame clones and leaves out a portion. The data show roughly 250,000 clones, with 65% to 85% seen just once and approximately 4.8% held by the top ten. V gene TRBV27 combines with J gene TRBJ2-2, with TRBD1 identical over 7 bases. Sequenced input: peripheral blood. The origin of this receptor is a man in his fifties or sixties with active or convalescent COVID-19. CDR3 in amino acids: CASRDRDKTGELFF. The CDR3 bases are TGTGCCAGCAGAGACAGGGACAAGACCGGGGAGCTGTTTTTT.